These 3 T cell receptor beta chains originate from one sample sequenced in a study of blood T cell repertoires in COVID-19 (dated by TCRdb to the early 2020s). Libraries were built with the immunoSEQ multiplex PCR assay. This is the immuneACCESS table as TCRdb keeps it, with only in-frame sequences that have V and J called. A part of the clones is gone; compared with another copy, unresolved V genes explain less than half, and the rest is unexplained. The sample table holds roughly 81,000 clones, of which around 91% were seen once. About 12% of the sample goes to the ten largest clones. Sequencing was carried out using peripheral blood. The receptors originated from a man aged 65 to 85 with active or convalescent COVID-19.

The rearrangement uses TRBV9 and TRBJ2-1, with a possible D match to TRBD2 (5 bases). This CDR3 has 12 amino acids. From germline, CDR1 is SGDLS and CDR2 YYNGEE. Between the trimmed V and J ends, which lost 5 bases and 8 bases, there was a span of 11 bases. CDR3 nucleotides: TGTGCCAGCAGGGGGAGTCGGGATGAGCAGTTCTTC. Its translation is CASRGSRDEQFF.

This chain joins TRBV18 and TRBJ2-7; TRBD1 matches 9 bases. This CDR3 comprises 14 residues. J lost 5 bases, V lost 3 bases, and 5 bases had no gene match. CDR1 and CDR2 (germline): KGHSH, LQKENI. CDR3 loop: CASSPDRGGHEQYF. As DNA, the CDR3 is TGTGCCAGCTCACCGGACAGGGGAGGTCACGAGCAGTACTTC.

This clone was found a few times. V is TRBV28 and J is TRBJ2-2, with 7 bases matching TRBD1. CDR1 MDHEN and CDR2 SYDVKM come from the germline V gene. The CDR3 is 19 amino acids. V lost 2 bases, J lost 2 bases, and 14 bases stayed unmatched. The CDR3 DNA is TGTGCCAGCAGTTTAATTATCGGGTGGACAGGAGGCAACACCGGGGAGCTGTTTTTT. Protein: CASSLIIGWTGGNTGELFF.